The 21 T cell receptor beta chains below all came from one sample that was sequenced in a study of blood T cell repertoires in COVID-19. Method: immunoSEQ multiplex PCR; TCRdb's copy keeps in-frame clones and lacks some. The sample holds roughly 360,000 clones, roughly 86% seen once. Sequencing was done on a sample of peripheral blood. The receptor source for this set is a human donor with acute or convalescent COVID-19. The donor label of this sample is uncertain.

This clone has only one observation. The chain combines TRBV19 with TRBJ2-1; 9 bases are shared with TRBD2. The CDR3 loop spans 19 amino acids. Losses at the gene ends were 5 bases for V and 0 bases for J; bases not matched to a gene: 14. Germline V gene sequence: CDR1 LNHDA, CDR2 SQIVND (reference sequence). CDR3 in DNA: TGTGCCAGTAGTGGACTAGGTCTAGCGGGGAATAGCTCCTACAATGAGCAGTTCTTC. Its protein product is CASSGLGLAGNSSYNEQFF.

The V and J genes are TRBV19 and TRBJ2-7; TRBD1 aligns across 9 bases. CDR3 length equals 15 residues. V gave up 3 bases and J gave up 2 bases; unmatched junction bases: 5. CDR1 and CDR2 (germline): LNHDA, SQIVND (reference sequence). CDR3 region: CASSIRDRAPYEQYF. The CDR3 region has the DNA TGTGCCAGTAGTATTCGGGACAGGGCTCCCTACGAGCAGTACTTC.

V is TRBV18 and J is TRBJ2-7; tentative D call: TRBD1 (5 bases). Per the germline V gene, CDR1 is KGHSH and CDR2 is LQKENI. The length of the CDR3 is 13 residues. V was clipped by 4 bases and J by 3 bases, with 10 bases between them. The CDR3 loop reads CASSQAGNYEQYF. The CDR3 bases are TGTGCCAGCTCACAAGCAGGGAACTACGAGCAGTACTTC.

The rearrangement joins TRBV29-1 to TRBJ2-3; 10 bases are shared with TRBD1. Trimming removed 7 bases from V and 6 bases from J; junction bases left unmatched: 4. The CDR3 has 12 amino acids. From germline, CDR1 is SQVTM and CDR2 ANQGSEA. CDR3 nucleotide sequence: TGCAGCGCCCGACAGGGGGCTGATACGCAGTATTTT. This gives the protein CSARQGADTQYF.

The J gene is TRBJ2-5, the V gene TRBV2; D may match TRBD1 or TRBD2 (9 bases each). V shed 1 base and J shed 9 bases, with 24 bases lying between them. CDR3 length: 17 residues. CDR1 SNHLY and CDR2 FYNNEI come from the germline V gene. Here the CDR3 DNA reads TGTGCCAGCAGTGAAGTAAGAAGGACAGGGGCTAGCGGGGCCCAGTACTTC. It encodes CASSEVRRTGASGAQYF.

The chain carries TRBV18 and TRBJ1-1; D may be TRBD1 (6 bases). This CDR3 spans 15 amino acids. V was shortened by 5 bases and J by 4 bases, with 17 bases between the two germline ends. The V gene's germline CDR1 is KGHSH and CDR2 LQKENI. CDR3 nucleotides: TGTGCCAGCTCATCGTTACAGGGAAGGGGCACTGAAGCTTTCTTT. This codes for CASSSLQGRGTEAFF.

Of note for this clone: The junction departs from germline at one end; a sequencing error may be responsible. This rearrangement joins TRBV28 to TRBJ2-7; D perhaps matches TRBD1 (5 bases). CDR3 length: 15 amino acids. The germline V gene encodes CDR1 MDHEN and CDR2 SYDVKM. This CDR3 is CASSLQGSNSDEQYF. CDR3 coding DNA: TGTGCCAGCAGTTTACAGGGATCTAACTCCGACGAGCAGTACTTC.

This clone was picked up a small number of times. Other nucleotide sequences from this sample produce the same CDR3. V usage is TRBV30 and J usage is TRBJ1-2, with D hard to call. V was clipped by 2 bases and J by 4 bases, with 8 bases between them. The germline gives CDR1 GTSNPN, CDR2 SVGIG (reference sequence). The CDR3 spans 12 residues. Written as DNA, the CDR3 is TGTGCCTGGAGTCCGGGATTCTATGGCTACACCTTC. Its translation is CAWSPGFYGYTF. Full variable domain (remainder filled in from reference TRBV30 and TRBJ1-2): SQTIHQWPATLVQPVGSPLSLECTVEGTSNPNLYWYRQAAGRGLQLLFYSVGIGQISSEVPQNLSASRPQDRQFILSSKKLLLSDSGFYLCAWSPGFYGYTFGSGTRLTVV.

This chain uses TRBV7-9 with TRBJ2-7; D may be TRBD2 (6 bases). This CDR3 region has 15 residues. Trimming removed 5 bases from V and 8 bases from J, with 22 bases in between. Germline loops: CDR1 SEHNR, CDR2 FQNEAQ (reference sequence). The CDR3 DNA is TGTGCCAGCAGCCCCGACAGAGGAGGGGAGCGGCAGCAGTACTTC. The encoded protein is CASSPDRGGERQQYF.

J is TRBJ2-1 and V is TRBV11-2; D not resolved. The length of the CDR3 is 14 residues. Trimming cost V 3 bases and J 6 bases, with 12 bases left between them. Germline-derived CDR1 and CDR2 are SGHAT and FQNNGV. CDR3 loop: CASSFLPPSNEQFF. In DNA form, the CDR3 reads TGTGCCAGCAGCTTTCTCCCCCCGAGCAATGAGCAGTTCTTC.

The chain joins TRBV7-2 to TRBJ2-7; 9 bases are shared with TRBD1. Looked up from germline, CDR1 is SGHTA and CDR2 is FQGNSA. The CDR3 contains 15 residues. The J segment lost 3 bases and the V segment lost 5 bases, leaving 8 bases of the junction unmatched. The CDR3 DNA is TGTGCCAGCAGCGGCGGGACAGGGAGCATCTACGAGCAGTACTTC. Translating gives CASSGGTGSIYEQYF. The full variable domain, with the rest looked up from reference TRBV7-2 and TRBJ2-7, is GAGVSQSPSNKVTEKGKDVELRCDPISGHTALYWYRQSLGQGLEFLIYFQGNSAPDKSGLPSDRFSAERTGGSVSTLTIQRTQQEDSAVYLCASSGGTGSIYEQYFGPGTRLTVT.

V and J are TRBV30 and TRBJ1-1; D is undetermined. V lost 4 bases, J lost 0 bases, and 12 bases lay in between. This CDR3 has 14 amino acids. The V gene's germline CDR1 is GTSNPN and CDR2 SVGIG (reference sequence). In nucleotides, the CDR3 is TGTGCCTGGAATGAACAGTACATGAACACTGAAGCTTTCTTT. Its protein product is CAWNEQYMNTEAFF.

CDR3 protein: CASSEEAGGWQPQHF. The DNA of the CDR3 is TGTGCCAGCAGTGAAGAGGCAGGGGGCTGGCAGCCCCAGCATTTT. The V gene is TRBV6-1, the J gene TRBJ1-5, with 8 positions matching TRBD1. Germline trimming cut 1 base from V and 7 bases from J; bases unmatched to any gene: 6. Germline-derived CDR1 and CDR2 are MNHNS and SASEGT. The CDR3 totals 15 residues.

The count of this clone is one. Other DNA sequences within the sample encode an identical CDR3. The chain is built from TRBV2 and TRBJ1-5; D gene uncertain. Germline CDR1 reads SNHLY; CDR2 reads FYNNEI. Trimming stripped 3 bases from V and 7 bases from J, with 7 bases between. The CDR3 totals 12 residues. CDR3 in amino acids: CASSDRGQPQHF. DNA for the CDR3: TGTGCCAGCAGTGACCGAGGGCAGCCCCAGCATTTT.

The chain links TRBV7-2 to TRBJ2-1; D remains unclear. The germline gives CDR1 SGHTA, CDR2 FQGNSA. Trimming took off 3 bases at V and 9 bases at J, with 12 bases between the two ends. The CDR3 has 13 amino acids. The CDR3 DNA is TGTGCCAGCAGCTTTAAGGTGACGGGTGAGCAGTTCTTC. Translated: CASSFKVTGEQFF.

Written as DNA, the CDR3 is TGTGCCAGCAGCTCAGACAGGGATAGCAATCAGCCCCAGCATTTT. This translates into CASSSDRDSNQPQHF. This chain links TRBV7-8 with TRBJ1-5; 7 bases line up with TRBD1. V was clipped by 4 bases and J by 0 bases; unmatched bases: 3. Germline loops: CDR1 SGHVS, CDR2 FQNEAQ. The CDR3 runs to 15 residues.

The chain carries TRBV5-1 and TRBJ1-4; 9 positions match TRBD1. The germline gives CDR1 SGHRS, CDR2 YFSETQ. The CDR3 runs 16 residues. V was pared by 4 bases and J by 2 bases, with 6 bases of the junction left unmatched. Here the CDR3 DNA reads TGCGCCAGCAGCGCCGGGACAGGGAGTACTAATGAAAAACTGTTTTTT. Translating gives CASSAGTGSTNEKLFF.

This clone was detected only a few times. The chain couples TRBV30 to TRBJ2-5; 12 bases are a match to TRBD2. Trimming took 3 bases from V and 1 from J; bases not matched to a gene: 3. There are 15 residues in the CDR3. The germline V gene encodes CDR1 GTSNPN and CDR2 SVGIG (reference sequence). In nucleotides, the CDR3 is TGTGCCTGGAGCTCGGGACTAGCGGGCCAAGAGACCCAGTACTTC. Translated, it gives CAWSSGLAGQETQYF. The whole variable domain, filled in from reference TRBV30 and TRBJ2-5, reads SQTIHQWPATLVQPVGSPLSLECTVEGTSNPNLYWYRQAAGRGLQLLFYSVGIGQISSEVPQNLSASRPQDRQFILSSKKLLLSDSGFYLCAWSSGLAGQETQYFGPGTRLLVL.

V usage is TRBV5-1 and J usage is TRBJ2-1; weak D call: TRBD2 (5 bases). Per germline, CDR1 SGHRS and CDR2 YFSETQ. V was pared by 5 bases and J by 6 bases, with 12 bases between. This CDR3 has 13 amino acids. The CDR3 is CASSSEVGNEQFF. In DNA, the CDR3 is TGCGCCAGCAGTTCGGAGGTCGGCAATGAGCAGTTCTTC.

The chain joins TRBV10-1 to TRBJ2-3; 10 bases map to TRBD2. This CDR3 region has 13 residues. The V gene end was trimmed by 6 bases and the J gene end by 10 bases; junction bases not matched to a gene: 7. From germline, CDR1 is WNHNN and CDR2 SYGVQD (reference sequence). The CDR3 loop reads CASRRLAGEAQYF. CDR3 in DNA: TGCGCCAGCAGGCGACTAGCGGGCGAGGCGCAGTATTTT.

The rearrangement uses TRBV3-1 (or the pseudogene TRBV3-2) and TRBJ2-1, with 13 bases fitting TRBD2. The germline CDR1 and CDR2 sequences are LGHDT and YNNKEL (reference sequence). The CDR3 spans 17 residues. Unmatched junction bases numbered 6, after V lost 3 bases and J lost 4 bases. CDR3 nucleotide sequence: TGTGCCAGCAGCCAGGATGGACTAGCGGGAGTATACAATGAGCAGTTCTTC. Encoded protein: CASSQDGLAGVYNEQFF.